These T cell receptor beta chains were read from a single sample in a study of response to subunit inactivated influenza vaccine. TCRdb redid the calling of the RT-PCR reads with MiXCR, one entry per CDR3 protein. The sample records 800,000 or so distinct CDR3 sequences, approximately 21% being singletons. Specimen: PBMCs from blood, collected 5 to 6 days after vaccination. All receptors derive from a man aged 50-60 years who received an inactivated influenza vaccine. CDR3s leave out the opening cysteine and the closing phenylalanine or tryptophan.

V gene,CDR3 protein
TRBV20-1,SARDLPAGANVLT
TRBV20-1,SANGLAGRSYEQY
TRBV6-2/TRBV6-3,ASSPAGLAWYEQF
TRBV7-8,AISLYAAGSNQPQH
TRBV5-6,ASSSALYNEQF
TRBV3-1,ASSQDGGRGRREQY
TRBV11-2,ASSFGRTSVYNEQF
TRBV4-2,ASSQMTSGGYNEQF
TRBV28,ASSLGDRGRDEQF
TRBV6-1,ASKGPLNEKLF
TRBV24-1,ATSVNRQGGETQY
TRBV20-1,SARGPAGRSYEQY
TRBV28,ASSFRRDTQETQY
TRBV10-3,AISEFGKRERADTQY
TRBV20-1,SARTSANEQF
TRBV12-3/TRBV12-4,ASKGLAGPTDTQY
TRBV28,ASRQTGYEQY
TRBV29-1,SVEGGQGSEQY
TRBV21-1,ASSKGIGGSEETQY
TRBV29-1,SAILEFEVQGNQPQH
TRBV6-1,ASSPFRSTDTQY
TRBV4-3,ASSQGGSGTDTQY
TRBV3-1,ASSQFYPPDTQY
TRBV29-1,SVEVHSKETQY
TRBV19,ASSIGTVYEQY